The clone carrying this TCR beta chain was recorded many times. What it binds is not known. An end of the junction differs from the germline gene, which may be a read error. This sample is part of a study of breast tumors, draining lymph nodes, adjacent tissues. Regarding the study as a whole: Tumor T cell lymph node origin was a supported hypothesis, not proven. Tumor repertoires ranked between lymph nodes and nontumor tissue in diversity, with V and J gene preferences.

TCRdb re-analysed the multiplex PCR reads in MiXCR, keeping a single row per CDR3 protein. The sample holds 200,000 or so distinct CDR3 sequences, 25% to 40% seen once. Axillary draining lymph nodes of breast cancer patients supplied the node samples. The TCR was taken from a female donor with breast cancer. Some clones in this sample may be carry-over from other donors' samples. The sequencing sample was made of axillary lymph node tissue.

This CDR3 is CASSLTANYGYTF. In nucleotides, the CDR3 is TGTGCCAGCAGTCTGACGGCCAACTATGGCTACACCTTC. This rearrangement joins TRBV5-1 to TRBJ1-2; D gene unclear. Germline assignment: CDR1 SGHRS and CDR2 YFSETQ. The CDR3 runs to 13 residues. The complete variable domain, with remaining parts taken from reference TRBV5-1 and TRBJ1-2, reads KAGVTQTPRYLIKTRGQQVTLSCSPISGHRSVSWYQQTPGQGLQFLFEYFSETQRNKGNFPGRFSGRQFSNSRSEMNVSTLELGDSALYLCASSLTANYGYTFGSGTRLTVV.